These 27 T cell receptor beta chains were all obtained from the same sample, sequenced in a study of T cell clones after liver transplantation. Profiling relied on immunoSEQ multiplex PCR, and the TCRdb table lists in-frame clones only, not all of them. Of approximately 65,000 clones in the sample, roughly 92% are singletons; the top ten hold approximately 0.92%. The sequencing used CD4+ T cells from blood, collected 25 months after liver transplant. The receptors were gathered from a human patient who received a liver transplant. Among the T cells, some may be from the graft donor.

A single count supports this clone. This chain uses TRBV6-1 with TRBJ1-1, with D tentatively TRBD1 (5 bases). This CDR3 contains 13 residues. Trimming cost V 6 bases and J 1 base, with 9 bases left between them. Germline CDR1 MNHNS, CDR2 SASEGT. CDR3 amino acids: CASRATENTEAFF. In DNA, the CDR3 is TGTGCCAGCAGAGCGACAGAGAACACTGAAGCTTTCTTT.

About this clone: One end of the junction does not line up with germline, which may come from a read error. J is TRBJ1-2 and V is TRBV5-1; D remains ambiguous. The CDR3 length is 12 residues. In germline, CDR1 is SGHRS, CDR2 YFSETQ. As DNA, the CDR3 is TGCGCCAGCAGCGGGGAGGACCTCCGGCGAAGCTTC. Its translation is CASSGEDLRRSF.

The chain couples TRBV7-2 to TRBJ2-7; D remains ambiguous. The CDR3 totals 13 residues. Germline CDR1 is SGHTA and CDR2 is FQGNSA. V was trimmed by 5 bases and J by 4 bases, leaving 12 bases between them. CDR3 amino acids: CASSTRRLYEQYF. The CDR3 nucleotides read TGTGCCAGCAGCACACGCCGGTTATACGAGCAGTACTTC.

The genes are TRBV7-5 and TRBJ2-1; the table's D call TRBD2 went unverified against the DNA. TRBV7-5 is a recognized pseudogene. The CDR3 runs to 17 residues. This CDR3 is CVRSLGGREVSYNEQFF. The CDR3 region has the DNA TGTGTCAGAAGCCTAGGGGGCAGGGAGGTTTCCTACAATGAGCAGTTCTTC.

This clone came up once. CDR3 amino acids: CASSSPLPGTLNTQYF. CDR3 DNA: TGTGCCAGCAGTTCTCCCCTACCGGGGACGTTAAATACGCAGTATTTT. This chain links TRBV28 with TRBJ2-3, with D perhaps TRBD1 or TRBD2 (5 bases each). The ends were cut back, 4 bases at V and 7 bases at J, with 21 bases in the middle. The V gene's germline CDR1 is MDHEN and CDR2 SYDVKM. The CDR3 is made up of 16 amino acids.

V and J are TRBV7-9 and TRBJ2-5; 9 nucleotides match TRBD1. This CDR3 has 16 amino acids. Looked up from germline, CDR1 is SEHNR and CDR2 is FQNEAQ (reference sequence). The V and J ends lost 4 bases and 3 bases, in that order; junction bases with no gene match: 9. In nucleotides, the CDR3 is TGTGCCAGCAGCTGGGGAGGGACAGGGTTTGAAGAGACCCAGTACTTC. The encoded protein is CASSWGGTGFEETQYF.

The genes are TRBV9 and TRBJ2-5; the D gene is possibly TRBD2 (6 bases). The CDR3 has 14 residues. Deletions cut 1 base from V and 1 base from J, with 8 bases between. The V gene's germline CDR1 is SGDLS and CDR2 YYNGEE. The CDR3 nucleotides are TGTGCCAGCAGCGTATCGGGGGTCCAAGAGACCCAGTACTTC. Amino acids: CASSVSGVQETQYF.

The chain carries TRBV30 and TRBJ2-7; D possibly corresponds to TRBD2 (5 bases). Trimming stripped 2 bases from V and 5 bases from J, with 7 bases between. The germline CDR1 and CDR2 sequences are GTSNPN and SVGIG (reference sequence). This CDR3 spans 11 amino acids. The CDR3: CAWSYGDEQYF. The CDR3 nucleotides read TGTGCCTGGAGTTACGGGGACGAGCAGTACTTC.

The chain couples TRBV7-9 to TRBJ1-1; the D is unclear. In germline, CDR1 is SEHNR, CDR2 FQNEAQ (reference sequence). The CDR3 has 12 residues. V was cut by 4 bases and J by 4 bases, with 7 bases left in between. The CDR3 loop reads CASSSRPTEAFF. CDR3 DNA sequence: TGTGCCAGCAGCTCCAGACCCACTGAAGCTTTCTTT.

The chain carries TRBV21-1 and TRBJ2-1; the DNA was not used to check the table's D call, TRBD2. TRBV21-1 is a pseudogene. This CDR3 is 15 amino acids long. CDR3 nucleotide sequence: TGTGCCAGCAGCAAAGGATGCGGGGGGTACAATGAGCAGTTCTTC. The encoded protein is CASSKGCGGYNEQFF.

The V gene is TRBV4-3, the J gene TRBJ2-7; no reliable D call. V was shortened by 1 base and J by 6 bases, with 16 bases between the two germline ends. CDR1 LGHNA and CDR2 YSLEER come from the germline V gene. The CDR3 sequence is 15 residues long. The CDR3 spells CASSQVERPFPEQYF. The CDR3 nucleotides read TGCGCCAGCAGCCAAGTGGAGCGCCCGTTTCCCGAGCAGTACTTC.

The rearrangement uses TRBV19 and TRBJ1-4, with D tentatively TRBD1 (6 bases). Germline CDR1 and CDR2: LNHDA and SQIVND (reference sequence). V dropped 3 bases and J dropped 8 bases, with 13 bases sitting between them. The CDR3 contains 14 residues. CDR3 in amino acids: CASSISGTREKLFF. The DNA for the CDR3 is TGTGCCAGTAGTATTTCGGGGACAAGGGAAAAACTGTTTTTT.

The chain carries TRBV7-9 and TRBJ2-1; D is undetermined. The CDR3 loop spans 16 amino acids. The V and J ends lost 3 bases and 0 bases respectively, with 12 bases between them. From germline, CDR1 is SEHNR and CDR2 FQNEAQ (reference sequence). The CDR3 reads CASSFYSLSSYNEQFF. The CDR3 nucleotides read TGTGCCAGCAGCTTTTACTCCCTCAGCTCCTACAATGAGCAGTTCTTC.

This clone was seen only once. The V gene is TRBV6-1, the J gene TRBJ1-2; TRBD1 matches at 8 bases. Germline lookup yields CDR1 MNHNS and CDR2 SASEGT. This CDR3 has 14 residues. J gave up 4 bases and V 0 bases, and 1 base lay outside the gene matches. The CDR3 DNA reads as TGTGCCAGCAGTGAAGCCGGGACAGGCTATGGCTACACCTTC. It yields the protein CASSEAGTGYGYTF.

The chain has TRBV10-3 and TRBJ2-2, with 7 bases identical to TRBD1. The germline CDR1 and CDR2 sequences are ENHRY and SYGVKD. The CDR3 is 14 residues long. V was clipped by 6 bases and J by 0 bases; unmatched bases: 1. CDR3 nucleotides: TGTGCCATCAGCCAGGGGGCGAACACCGGGGAGCTGTTTTTT. It codes for CAISQGANTGELFF.

V is TRBV18 and J is TRBJ2-1; no reliable D call. This CDR3 has 14 residues. V was pared by 0 bases and J by 6 bases, with 9 bases between. The V gene's germline CDR1 is KGHSH and CDR2 LQKENI. The chain's CDR3 is CASSPPILRNEQFF. Written as DNA, the CDR3 is TGTGCCAGCTCACCACCTATCCTCCGCAATGAGCAGTTCTTC.

This clone appeared a single time. V is TRBV19 and J is TRBJ1-4; D perhaps matches TRBD1 (5 bases). CDR3 length: 17 amino acids. Trimming removed 3 bases at V and 0 bases at J, with 14 bases between. Germline V lookup: CDR1 LNHDA, CDR2 SQIVND (reference sequence). The CDR3 region has the DNA TGTGCCAGTAGTATCTTTCAGGGTGCTACAACTAATGAAAAACTGTTTTTT. Residues: CASSIFQGATTNEKLFF.

This clone was counted once. V is TRBV9 and J is TRBJ1-2; no definite D call. Trimming removed 4 bases at V and 4 bases at J, with 11 bases between. CDR1 is SGDLS and CDR2 is YYNGEE in the germline V gene. CDR3 length: 13 residues. Written as DNA, the CDR3 is TGTGCCAGCAGCCCCGGGAGGATCTATGGCTACACCTTC. This translates into CASSPGRIYGYTF.

The genes are TRBV4-2 and TRBJ2-7; 10 nucleotides agree with TRBD1. The CDR3 totals 17 residues. From germline, CDR1 is LGHNA and CDR2 YNFKEQ. Unmatched junction bases numbered 8, after V lost 0 bases and J lost 3 bases. The CDR3 coding sequence is TGTGCCAGCAGCCAAGATGGGACAGGGGACCGTTACTACGAGCAGTACTTC. Its translation: CASSQDGTGDRYYEQYF.

The chain carries TRBV11-1 and TRBJ2-5; D remains ambiguous. This CDR3 spans 12 amino acids. The germline V gene encodes CDR1 SGHAT and CDR2 FQDESV (reference sequence). Deletions cut 6 bases from V and 3 bases from J, with 8 bases between. In nucleotides, the CDR3 is TGTGCCAGCAGTCGAAGAGAAGAGACCCAGTACTTC. This encodes CASSRREETQYF.

The chain uses TRBV11-2 and TRBJ2-7; no firm D call. V lost 5 bases to trimming and J lost 0 bases, with 5 bases between them. Per the germline V gene, CDR1 is SGHAT and CDR2 is FQNNGV. This CDR3 region has 12 residues. CDR3 in amino acids: CASSGSSYEQYF. The CDR3 DNA reads as TGTGCCAGCAGCGGATCCTCCTACGAGCAGTACTTC.

The V and J genes are TRBV27 and TRBJ1-4; D is perhaps TRBD1 (5 bases). The CDR3 extends over 16 amino acids. The V gene's germline CDR1 is MNHEY and CDR2 SMNVEV (reference sequence). V lost 4 bases and J 8 bases, leaving 20 bases between the germline ends. The CDR3 DNA is TGTGCCAGCAGTTCCTATACATCCGGGACTCTCGAAAAACTGTTTTTT. It translates to CASSSYTSGTLEKLFF.

The rearrangement uses TRBV5-1 and TRBJ2-2; D not resolved. V gave up 0 bases and J gave up 4 bases, with 10 bases separating them. This CDR3 comprises 15 residues. Germline lookup yields CDR1 SGHRS and CDR2 YFSETQ. CDR3 in amino acids: CASSLVGPPTGELFF. The CDR3 region has the DNA TGCGCCAGCAGCTTGGTAGGGCCCCCCACCGGGGAGCTGTTTTTT. Full variable domain (rest looked up from reference TRBV5-1 and TRBJ2-2): KAGVTQTPRYLIKTRGQQVTLSCSPISGHRSVSWYQQTPGQGLQFLFEYFSETQRNKGNFPGRFSGRQFSNSRSEMNVSTLELGDSALYLCASSLVGPPTGELFFGEGSRLTVL.

The chain joins TRBV10-3 to TRBJ2-1; D is unclear. This CDR3 has 14 amino acids. The V end lost 7 bases, the J end lost 0 bases, and 10 bases lay between the germline ends. CDR1 and CDR2 from the germline V gene are ENHRY and SYGVKD. This chain's CDR3 is CAIMGGSSYNEQFF. The CDR3 DNA reads as TGTGCCATCATGGGCGGAAGCTCCTACAATGAGCAGTTCTTC.

The V gene is TRBV6-1, the J gene TRBJ2-7; 11 nucleotides line up with TRBD2. Germline assignment: CDR1 MNHNS and CDR2 SASEGT. The CDR3 sequence is 15 residues long. J gave up 2 bases and V 6 bases, and 6 bases lay outside the gene matches. CDR3 protein: CASRQLAGVAYEQYF. The DNA of the CDR3 is TGTGCCAGCAGACAACTAGCGGGAGTCGCCTACGAGCAGTACTTC.

The chain employs TRBV9 and TRBJ2-1, with 10 nucleotides matching TRBD1. The CDR3 contains 15 residues. CDR1 is SGDLS and CDR2 is YYNGEE in the germline V gene. The trim removed 3 bases at V and 6 bases at J, leaving 6 bases unmatched. The CDR3 is CASSAAGTGVNEQFF. The CDR3 nucleotides read TGTGCCAGCAGCGCGGCCGGGACAGGGGTCAATGAGCAGTTCTTC.

V gene TRBV28 combines with J gene TRBJ1-3; D is perhaps TRBD1 (5 bases). The germline V gene encodes CDR1 MDHEN and CDR2 SYDVKM. Trimming left V 7 bases short and J 5 bases short, with 15 bases between. The CDR3 consists of 14 residues. Here the CDR3 reads CASMGGTDRNTIYF. The CDR3 bases are TGTGCCAGCATGGGAGGGACTGATAGAAACACCATATATTTT.